This TCR beta chain was sequenced during a study of blood T cell repertoires in COVID-19. The V gene end was trimmed by 5 bases and the J gene end by 1 base; junction bases not matched to a gene: 3. Germline CDR1 SGHTA, CDR2 FQGTGA. The CDR3 spans 15 residues. TCRdb's copy holds only in-frame clones and misses some; the assay was immunoSEQ multiplex PCR. This sample yields 200,000 to 250,000 clones, of which 84% are seen a single time; 15% to 20% belongs to the top ten. Sequenced material: peripheral blood. The receptor comes from a young man with active or convalescent COVID-19. The rearrangement joins TRBV7-3 to TRBJ1-4, with 8 bases aligning to TRBD1. The CDR3 protein is CASSETGGTNEKLFF. The DNA of the CDR3 is TGTGCCAGCAGCGAAACAGGGGGAACTAATGAAAAACTGTTTTTT.